What follows is one T cell receptor beta chain and its context. The antigen remains unidentified. These data belong to a study of cytomegalovirus exposure and HLA in healthy donors. In the study overall: Earlier work reported roughly 120 million unique TCR beta sequences from 150 million to 200 million T cells. Overall study findings and caveats: Near-uniform donor sequencing depth was presumed by presence/absence analyses. A few chains tied to CMV proved CMV antigen-specific in vitro. The authors listed around 150 TCR beta chains as cytomegalovirus-associated.

With 60 Vbeta and 13 Jbeta primers, the PCR was carried out. Profiling relied on immunoSEQ multiplex PCR, and the TCRdb table lists in-frame clones only, not all of them. The repertoire holds 150,000 to 200,000 clones, with about 80% as singletons. The CDR3 is 14 amino acids. Germline values: CDR1 SNHLY, CDR2 FYNNEI. V was clipped by 6 bases and J by 4 bases, with 12 bases between them. This receptor was obtained from a woman between 45 and 65 years old in good health and CMV-seropositive. The V call is TRBV2, the J call TRBJ2-2; the D gene is possibly TRBD2 (5 bases). The specimen sequenced was PBMCs. The CDR3 loop reads CASRSGILTGELFF. The CDR3 region has the DNA TGTGCCAGCAGATCGGGGATCCTCACCGGGGAGCTGTTTTTT.